The 2 T cell receptor beta chains listed next were all sequenced from one sample in a study of shared clonotypes between healthy human individuals. Profiling relied on immunoSEQ multiplex PCR, and the TCRdb table lists in-frame clones only, not all of them. Counted here are around 2.1 million clones, 90% to 96% occurring once; the ten biggest clones make up less than 0.15%. The material sequenced was naive CD4+ T cells sorted from blood. The subset: CD45RA+ positively selected. These receptor sequences come from a man aged 18 to 29 in good health.

The chain is built from TRBV5-1 and TRBJ1-1, with D perhaps matching TRBD1 (5 bases). This CDR3 spans 17 amino acids. Germline V CDR1 and CDR2: SGHRS, YFSETQ. The V gene lost 4 bases and the J gene lost 1 base, with 20 bases spanning the gap. The CDR3 sequence is CASSPGTQGNPNTEAFF. The CDR3 coding sequence is TGCGCCAGCAGCCCTGGAACGCAGGGCAACCCGAACACTGAAGCTTTCTTT.

This sequence joins TRBV6-1 and TRBJ2-5; TRBD2 matches at 14 bases. V shed 4 bases, J shed 4 bases, and the junction held 14 bases outside the gene matches. The V gene's germline CDR1 is MNHNS and CDR2 SASEGT. The CDR3 consists of 19 residues. The CDR3 bases are TGTGCCAGCAGTGCTCGTTGGACTAGCGGGGGGACTCGTCTAGAGACCCAGTACTTC. As protein: CASSARWTSGGTRLETQYF.